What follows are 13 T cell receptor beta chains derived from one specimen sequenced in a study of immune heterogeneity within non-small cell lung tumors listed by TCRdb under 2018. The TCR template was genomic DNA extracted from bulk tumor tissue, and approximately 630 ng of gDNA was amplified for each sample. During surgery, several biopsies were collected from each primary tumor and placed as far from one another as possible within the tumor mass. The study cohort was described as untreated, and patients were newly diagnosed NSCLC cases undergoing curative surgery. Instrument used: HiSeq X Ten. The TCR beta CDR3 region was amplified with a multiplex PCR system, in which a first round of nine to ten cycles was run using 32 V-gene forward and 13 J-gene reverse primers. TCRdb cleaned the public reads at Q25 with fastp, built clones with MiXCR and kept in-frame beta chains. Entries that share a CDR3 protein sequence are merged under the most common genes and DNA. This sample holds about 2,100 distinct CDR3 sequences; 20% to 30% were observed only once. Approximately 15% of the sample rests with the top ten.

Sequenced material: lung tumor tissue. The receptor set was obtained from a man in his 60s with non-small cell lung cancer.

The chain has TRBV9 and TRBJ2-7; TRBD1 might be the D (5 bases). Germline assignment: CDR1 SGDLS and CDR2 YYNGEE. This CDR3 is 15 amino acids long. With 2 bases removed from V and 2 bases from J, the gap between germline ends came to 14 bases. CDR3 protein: CASSVRKGVTYEQYF. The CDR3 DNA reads TGTGCCAGCAGCGTTCGAAAAGGGGTAACCTACGAGCAGTACTTC.

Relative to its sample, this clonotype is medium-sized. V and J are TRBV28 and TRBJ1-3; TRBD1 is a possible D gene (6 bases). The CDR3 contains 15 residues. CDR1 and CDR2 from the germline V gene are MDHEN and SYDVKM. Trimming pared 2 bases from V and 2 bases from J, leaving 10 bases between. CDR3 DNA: TGTGCCAGCAGTTTACAGGGGAGCACTGGAAACACCATATATTTT. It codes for CASSLQGSTGNTIYF.

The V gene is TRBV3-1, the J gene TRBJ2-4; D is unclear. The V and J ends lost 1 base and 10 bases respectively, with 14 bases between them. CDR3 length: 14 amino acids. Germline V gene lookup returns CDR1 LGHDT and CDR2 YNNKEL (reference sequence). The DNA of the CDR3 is TGTGCCAGCAGCCAAGTAGGGAAGACCTCTATTCAGTACTTC. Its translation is CASSQVGKTSIQYF.

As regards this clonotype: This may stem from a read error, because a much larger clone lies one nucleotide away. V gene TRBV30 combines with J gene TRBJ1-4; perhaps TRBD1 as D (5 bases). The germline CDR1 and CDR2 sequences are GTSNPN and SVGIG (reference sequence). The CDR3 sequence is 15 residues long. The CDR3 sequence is CAWSVGTAFNEKLVF. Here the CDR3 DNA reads TGTGCCTGGAGTGTTGGGACGGCCTTTAATGAAAAACTGGTTTTT.

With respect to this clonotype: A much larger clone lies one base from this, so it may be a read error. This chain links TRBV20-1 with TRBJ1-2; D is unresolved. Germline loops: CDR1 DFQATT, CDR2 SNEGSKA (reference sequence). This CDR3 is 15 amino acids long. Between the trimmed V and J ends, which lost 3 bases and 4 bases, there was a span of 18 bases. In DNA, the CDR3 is TGCAGTGCTAGTCATATCCCGGCGGAGTCCTATGGCTACACCTTC. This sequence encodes CSASHIPAESYGYTF.

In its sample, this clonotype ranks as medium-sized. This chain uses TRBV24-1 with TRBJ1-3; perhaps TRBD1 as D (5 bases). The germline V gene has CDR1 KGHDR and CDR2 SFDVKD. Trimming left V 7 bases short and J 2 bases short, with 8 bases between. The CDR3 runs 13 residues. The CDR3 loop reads CATSGGAGNTIYF. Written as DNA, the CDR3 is TGTGCCACCAGCGGGGGGGCTGGAAACACCATATATTTT.

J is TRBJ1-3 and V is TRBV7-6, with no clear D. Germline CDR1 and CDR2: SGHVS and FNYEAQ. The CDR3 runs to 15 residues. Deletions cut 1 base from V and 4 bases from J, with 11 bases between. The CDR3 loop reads CASSLEGSKGNTIYF. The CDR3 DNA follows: TGTGCCAGCAGCTTAGAGGGCTCGAAAGGAAACACCATATATTTT.

The CDR3 sequence: CASSTRLAGVRICGYEQFF. Written as DNA, the CDR3 is TGTGCCAGCAGCACGCGACTAGCGGGAGTACGCATTTGTGGCTATGAGCAGTTCTTC. The chain couples TRBV9 to TRBJ2-1, with 12 bases that match TRBD2. V lost 4 bases to trimming and J lost 8 bases; unmatched junction nucleotides: 19. Germline V CDR1 and CDR2: SGDLS, YYNGEE. The CDR3 is 19 residues long. Based on the CDR3 plus reference TRBV9 and TRBJ2-1, the full variable domain is DSGVTQTPKHLITATGQRVTLRCSPRSGDLSVYWYQQSLDQGLQFLIQYYNGEERAKGNILERFSAQQFPDLHSELNLSSLELGDSALYFCASSTRLAGVRICGYEQFFGPGTRLTVL.

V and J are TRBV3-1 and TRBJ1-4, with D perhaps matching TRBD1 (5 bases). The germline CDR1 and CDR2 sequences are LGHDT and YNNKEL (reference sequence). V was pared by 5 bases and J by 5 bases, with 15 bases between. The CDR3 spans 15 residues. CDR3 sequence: CASSLQDSTNEKLFF. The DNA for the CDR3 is TGTGCCAGCAGCTTACAAGACAGTACAAATGAAAAACTGTTTTTT.

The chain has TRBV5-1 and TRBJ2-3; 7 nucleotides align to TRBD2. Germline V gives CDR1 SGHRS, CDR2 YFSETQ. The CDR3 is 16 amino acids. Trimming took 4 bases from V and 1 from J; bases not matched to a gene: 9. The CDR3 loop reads CASSQLAGVGTDTQYF. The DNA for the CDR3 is TGCGCCAGCAGCCAGCTCGCGGGAGTTGGCACAGATACGCAGTATTTT.

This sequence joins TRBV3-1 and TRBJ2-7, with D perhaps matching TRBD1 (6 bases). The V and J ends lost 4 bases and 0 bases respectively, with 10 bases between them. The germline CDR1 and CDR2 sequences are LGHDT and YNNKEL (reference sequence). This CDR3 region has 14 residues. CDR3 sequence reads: CASSRDILSYEQYF. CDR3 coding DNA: TGTGCCAGCAGCCGGGACATCCTCTCCTACGAGCAGTACTTC.

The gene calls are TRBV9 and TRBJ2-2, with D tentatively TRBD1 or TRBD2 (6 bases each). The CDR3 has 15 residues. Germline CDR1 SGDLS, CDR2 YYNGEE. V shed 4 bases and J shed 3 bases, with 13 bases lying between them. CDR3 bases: TGTGCCAGCAGCAGGCGGGACACACACACCGGGGAGCTGTTTTTT. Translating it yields CASSRRDTHTGELFF.

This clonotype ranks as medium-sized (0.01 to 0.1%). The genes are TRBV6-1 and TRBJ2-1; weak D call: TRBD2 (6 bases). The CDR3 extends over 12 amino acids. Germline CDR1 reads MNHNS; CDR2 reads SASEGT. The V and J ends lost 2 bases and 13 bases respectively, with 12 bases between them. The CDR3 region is CASSERGRSQFF. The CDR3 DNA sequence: TGTGCCAGCAGTGAACGGGGGAGAAGCCAGTTCTTC.